This entry features one T cell receptor (beta chain) sequence. What it binds is unknown. The entirety of the isolated RNA underwent reverse transcription, so expressed TCRB transcripts were sequenced. Only in-frame clones appear in the TCRdb table, and some are missing; sequencing was by immunoSEQ multiplex PCR. The sample records about 930,000 clones, roughly 15% being singletons. This entry belongs to a study of beta chain features in type 1 diabetes. Study observations and caveats: In the patient group, naive, central memory and Treg TCRB repertoires seemed more alike than in the healthy donor group.

The germline gives CDR1 SGDLS, CDR2 YYNGEE. J lost 2 bases, V lost 0 bases, and 4 bases had no gene match. The CDR3 is made up of 16 amino acids. V and J are TRBV9 and TRBJ2-1; 8 nucleotides agree with TRBD1. The sequence came from a woman aged 18-35 years in good health. Sequencing was done on a sample of naive CD4+ T cells from blood. The CDR3 loop is CASSVVGTGPYNEQFF. In DNA, the CDR3 is TGTGCCAGCAGCGTAGTAGGGACAGGACCCTACAATGAGCAGTTCTTC.